Listed here is a single TCR beta chain. No antigen is known for it. The source of the sample is a study of T-cell memory formation after mild COVID-19. Study-wide results and caveats: Day 15 to 85 contracting clones showed balanced CD4/CD8; later expanders leaned CD4+.

The CDR3 has 16 amino acids. V was clipped by 0 bases and J by 7 bases; unmatched bases: 10. Germline CDR1 and CDR2: DFQATT and SNEGSKA (reference sequence). From the 5' RACE reads, TCRdb called clonotypes with MiXCR, one entry per CDR3 protein. The sample records about 190,000 distinct CDR3 sequences, 25% to 35% being singletons. V usage is TRBV20-1 and J usage is TRBJ2-2, with 8 bases identical to TRBD1. The clonotype comes from an adult woman who had mild COVID-19 (a few samples of this study predate the infection). Cell type and time point are not known. Sequencing was carried out using PBMCs or a T cell subset sorted from them (not recorded which). The CDR3 DNA is TGCAGTGCTAGAGATCGCAGGGGGCTCAGGAGCGGGGAGCTGTTTTTT. It encodes CSARDRRGLRSGELFF.